The 23 T cell receptor beta chains reported below all come from one sample, sequenced in a study of T cells after yellow fever vaccination. MiXCR, applied by TCRdb to the 5' RACE reads, yields one record per CDR3 protein. In the table there are under 300,000 distinct CDR3 sequences, 6.9% of which are singletons. This specimen consisted of CD4+ T cells sorted from PBMCs, obtained 15 days after the yellow fever booster vaccination. The receptor set was obtained from a man aged 25-45 years who received the YFV17D yellow fever vaccine.

This clonotype has at least ten counts. The rearrangement links TRBV24-1 to TRBJ2-1, with 9 bases aligning to TRBD1. The CDR3 contains 15 residues. CDR1 and CDR2 from the germline V gene are KGHDR and SFDVKD. The J segment lost 6 bases and the V segment lost 9 bases, leaving 11 bases of the junction unmatched. This CDR3 is CATGGLGQGVNEQFF. CDR3 coding DNA: TGTGCCACCGGAGGGTTGGGACAGGGTGTCAATGAGCAGTTCTTC.

This clonotype came up a few times. The chain employs TRBV5-1 and TRBJ1-5, with D perhaps TRBD1 (5 bases). Germline values: CDR1 SGHRS, CDR2 YFSETQ. Deletions cut 0 bases from V and 1 base from J, with 11 bases between. The CDR3 has 16 amino acids. This CDR3 is CASSLAAGDSNQPQHF. As DNA, the CDR3 is TGCGCCAGCAGCTTGGCGGCGGGGGACAGCAATCAGCCCCAGCATTTT.

This clonotype was counted ten times or more. The genes are TRBV20-1 and TRBJ2-1; TRBD2 aligns across 10 bases. CDR3 size: 13 residues. From germline, CDR1 is DFQATT and CDR2 SNEGSKA (reference sequence). Losses at the gene ends were 8 bases for V and 9 bases for J; bases not matched to a gene: 10. CDR3 region: CSQKASGSSEQFF. The CDR3 bases are TGCAGTCAAAAGGCTAGCGGGAGTTCTGAGCAGTTCTTC.

This chain links TRBV5-4 with TRBJ1-5, with TRBD1 as a possible D gene (5 bases). This CDR3 spans 14 amino acids. Trimming cost V 2 bases and J 5 bases, with 11 bases left between them. Germline V lookup: CDR1 SGHNT, CDR2 YYREEE (reference sequence). The CDR3 nucleotides read TGTGCCAGCAGCTTATGGGACCGATATCAGCCCCAGCATTTT. Translated: CASSLWDRYQPQHF.

The V gene is TRBV6-5, the J gene TRBJ1-6; D might be TRBD1 (6 bases). V was clipped by 5 bases and J by 8 bases, with 19 bases between them. In germline, CDR1 is MNHEY, CDR2 SVGAGI. This CDR3 spans 16 amino acids. The CDR3, as DNA: TGTGCCAGCAGTACCTCGAACAACAGGGTCCATTCACCCCTCCACTTT. This translates into CASSTSNNRVHSPLHF.

This chain links TRBV7-2 with TRBJ2-1; D perhaps matches TRBD2 (5 bases). Trimming removed 2 bases from V and 9 bases from J, with 14 bases in between. This CDR3 has 14 amino acids. Germline V gene lookup returns CDR1 SGHTA and CDR2 FQGNSA. In nucleotides, the CDR3 is TGTGCCAGCAGCTTAATTGGGAGTTACGGTGAGCAGTTCTTC. Translation: CASSLIGSYGEQFF.

This clonotype has a count of ten or more. This chain connects TRBV7-8 to TRBJ2-7, with a possible D match to TRBD2 (5 bases). This CDR3 is 14 amino acids long. V lost 5 bases to trimming and J lost 5 bases, with 16 bases between them. The germline V gene has CDR1 SGHVS and CDR2 FQNEAQ. This CDR3 reads CASSPYTGLDEQYF. CDR3 nucleotide sequence: TGTGCCAGCAGCCCCTACACCGGACTGGACGAGCAGTACTTC.

This chain links TRBV20-1 with TRBJ2-1; D is possibly TRBD1 (6 bases). Trimming pared 5 bases from V and 10 bases from J, leaving 9 bases between. Germline loops: CDR1 DFQATT, CDR2 SNEGSKA (reference sequence). The CDR3 has 10 residues. CDR3 DNA sequence: TGCAGTGCTCCAAGGGGGGAGCAGTTCTTC. Its translation: CSAPRGEQFF.

The V call is TRBV24-1, the J call TRBJ2-1; 8 nucleotides line up with TRBD1. This CDR3 has 16 residues. CDR1 KGHDR and CDR2 SFDVKD come from the germline V gene. After removal of 1 base from V and 6 bases from J, the junction contained 7 bases not matched to a gene. CDR3: CATSDLGQGPSNEQFF. CDR3 DNA sequence: TGTGCCACCAGTGATTTAGGACAGGGTCCTAGCAATGAGCAGTTCTTC.

This clonotype was recorded a few times. The rearrangement links TRBV20-1 to TRBJ1-5, with 8 bases lining up with TRBD1. This CDR3 spans 13 amino acids. The V gene's germline CDR1 is DFQATT and CDR2 SNEGSKA (reference sequence). The V gene end was trimmed by 6 bases and the J gene end by 7 bases; junction bases not matched to a gene: 8. CDR3 sequence (DNA): TGCAGTGCAGGAGGGGACAGGATCCAGCCCCAGCATTTT. Amino acid sequence: CSAGGDRIQPQHF.

This clonotype has only a few counts. The chain uses TRBV15 and TRBJ2-1; D may be TRBD2 (5 bases). CDR3 size: 15 residues. Germline V gene lookup returns CDR1 LNHNV and CDR2 YYDKDF (reference sequence). V was pared by 0 bases and J by 9 bases, with 15 bases between. The CDR3 is CATSRDGVGIGEQFF. In nucleotides, the CDR3 is TGTGCCACCAGCAGAGATGGAGTCGGGATAGGTGAGCAGTTCTTC.

This clonotype was picked up many times. The chain uses TRBV5-1 and TRBJ2-2; 9 bases agree with TRBD2. The CDR3 sequence is 16 residues long. After removal of 1 base from V and 4 bases from J, the junction contained 5 bases not matched to a gene. The germline V gene encodes CDR1 SGHRS and CDR2 YFSETQ. In DNA form, the CDR3 reads TGCGCCAGCAGCTTGATGGAGACTAGCGGCACCGGGGAGCTGTTTTTT. This encodes CASSLMETSGTGELFF.

Many counts were recorded for this clonotype. The V call is TRBV20-1, the J call TRBJ2-5, with D hard to call. V lost 6 bases and J 1 base, leaving 12 bases between the germline ends. This CDR3 region has 13 residues. CDR1 is DFQATT, CDR2 SNEGSKA, per germline (reference sequence). CDR3 in amino acids: CSAGTGRQETQYF. For the CDR3, the DNA is TGCAGTGCAGGTACCGGTCGCCAAGAGACCCAGTACTTC.

Ten or more counts support this clonotype. The V call is TRBV21-1, the J call TRBJ2-7; the D call of TRBD1 is as the table states it, not checked on the DNA. TRBV21-1 is shown as a pseudogene. The CDR3 runs 16 residues. This CDR3 is CASSKGGGTGDNEQYF. The CDR3 region has the DNA TGTGCCAGCAGCAAAGGGGGGGGGACTGGGGACAACGAGCAGTACTTC.

This clonotype was counted at least ten times. The V and J genes are TRBV14 and TRBJ2-3; 7 bases map to TRBD2. The junction had 7 bases not matched to a gene; V was cut back by 4 bases and J by 0 bases. Germline-derived CDR1 and CDR2 are SGHDN and FVKESK. This CDR3 comprises 16 residues. This CDR3 is CASSPPGLSSTDTQYF. In DNA form, the CDR3 reads TGTGCCAGCAGCCCTCCGGGACTATCAAGCACAGATACGCAGTATTTT.

This clonotype has just a few counts. This sequence joins TRBV6-5 and TRBJ2-7; 9 bases fit TRBD1. The V gene's germline CDR1 is MNHEY and CDR2 SVGAGI. Trimming took 0 bases from V and 5 from J; bases not matched to a gene: 5. This CDR3 region has 15 residues. The CDR3 loop reads CASSYSKDRGHEQYF. CDR3 DNA sequence: TGTGCCAGCAGTTACTCGAAGGACAGGGGCCACGAGCAGTACTTC.

The gene calls are TRBV9 and TRBJ2-3; D is ambiguous. The germline V gene encodes CDR1 SGDLS and CDR2 YYNGEE. V lost 3 bases and J 1 base, leaving 18 bases between the germline ends. The CDR3 totals 17 residues. The CDR3 nucleotides read TGTGCCAGCAGCGCAGGTCAGACCGTACTCGGCACAGATACGCAGTATTTT. It codes for CASSAGQTVLGTDTQYF.

This clonotype has a single count. Because the CDR3 is missing its conserved closing phenylalanine or tryptophan, this is likely a read error. V and J are TRBV12-3 or TRBV12-4 and TRBJ2-5; D possibly corresponds to TRBD2 (5 bases). The CDR3 runs to 14 residues. V was trimmed by 6 bases and J by 5 bases, leaving 16 bases between them. Here the CDR3 reads CASRPDGPGETQYL. The CDR3 region has the DNA TGTGCCAGCAGGCCAGACGGGCCGGGGGAGACCCAGTACTTA.

The chain couples TRBV20-1 to TRBJ2-3, with 12 bases identical to TRBD2. Trimming at V came to 6 bases and at J to 6 bases, leaving 16 bases not matched to a gene. Germline values: CDR1 DFQATT, CDR2 SNEGSKA (reference sequence). The CDR3 consists of 17 residues. The CDR3 reads CSANSGLAGAWGDTQYF. CDR3 sequence (DNA): TGCAGTGCGAACTCGGGACTAGCGGGCGCATGGGGGGATACGCAGTATTTT.

The table lists this clonotype with a few counts. The V and J genes are TRBV3-1 and TRBJ1-1; D is unresolved. Trimming shortened V by 4 bases and J by 4 bases, and 7 bases separated the two germline ends. Germline-derived CDR1 and CDR2 are LGHDT and YNNKEL (reference sequence). The CDR3 extends over 12 amino acids. The CDR3 loop is CASSPGGTEAFF. In DNA, the CDR3 is TGTGCCAGCAGCCCCGGAGGCACTGAAGCTTTCTTT.

The DNA for the CDR3 is TGTGCCAGCAGCTTTTACCCCGGGACTAGCCAAGAGACCCAGTACTTC. Translation gives CASSFYPGTSQETQYF. The chain has TRBV7-3 and TRBJ2-5, with 8 bases identical to TRBD2. The V segment lost 3 bases and the J segment 1 base; nucleotides outside the gene matches: 7. Germline-derived CDR1 and CDR2 are SGHTA and FQGTGA. This CDR3 is built from 16 residues.

This clonotype occurred many times. The chain couples TRBV6-2 or TRBV6-3 to TRBJ2-1; D might be TRBD1 or TRBD2, each matching 5 bases. The CDR3 covers 15 residues. Trimming took 7 bases from V and 3 from J, leaving 16 bases between them. The germline gives CDR1 MNHEY, CDR2 SVGEGT. DNA for the CDR3: TGTGCCAGCACCACGAGGGGCTACTACTACAATGAGCAGTTCTTC. It codes for CASTTRGYYYNEQFF.

This clonotype has more than one count but fewer than ten. The rearrangement links TRBV12-3 or TRBV12-4 to TRBJ2-4, with 7 bases aligning to TRBD1. The length of the CDR3 is 17 residues. Losses at the gene ends were 5 bases for V and 0 bases for J; bases not matched to a gene: 10. CDR3 in DNA: TGTGCCAGCAGTCTACGGACAGGCACACTAGCCAAAAACATTCAGTACTTC. Protein: CASSLRTGTLAKNIQYF.